This T cell receptor beta chain is drawn from a study of T cell clusters in autoimmune cytopenias. Judged by frequency, this clonotype is medium-sized (0.01 to 0.1%). Each sample's input was around 250 ng genomic DNA, 35,000 to 40,000 genome equivalents. TRB was amplified by touch-down multiplex PCR, primer pools A and B combined. TCRdb re-called the multiplex PCR reads; one entry per CDR3 protein, DNA not given. The listing records several thousand distinct CDR3 sequences. This sample was shared with a second study, whose subject was T cell repertoires in aging, cancer and after chemotherapy.

The sequence was collected from a human donor with chronic lymphocytic leukemia. The donor label of this sample is uncertain. Sequencing was done on a sample of peripheral blood.

The chain's CDR3 is CASSTSGGHRETQYF. The rearrangement joins TRBV7-6 to TRBJ2-5; TCRdb returns TRBD2, unconfirmable since there is no DNA. The CDR3 consists of 15 residues. Germline-derived CDR1 and CDR2 are SGHVS and FNYEAQ.